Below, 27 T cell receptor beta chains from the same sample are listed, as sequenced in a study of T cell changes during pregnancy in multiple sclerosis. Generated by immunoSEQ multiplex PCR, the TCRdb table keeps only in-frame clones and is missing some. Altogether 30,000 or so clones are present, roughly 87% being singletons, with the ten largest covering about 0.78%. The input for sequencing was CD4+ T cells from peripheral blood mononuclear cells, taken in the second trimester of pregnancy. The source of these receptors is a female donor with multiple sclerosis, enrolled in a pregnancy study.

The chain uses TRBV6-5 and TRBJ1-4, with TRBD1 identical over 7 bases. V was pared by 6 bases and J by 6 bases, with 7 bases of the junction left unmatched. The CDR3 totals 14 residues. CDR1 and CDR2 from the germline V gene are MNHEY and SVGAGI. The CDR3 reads CASRKQGRDEKLFF. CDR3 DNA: TGTGCCAGCAGAAAACAGGGGAGAGATGAAAAACTGTTTTTT.

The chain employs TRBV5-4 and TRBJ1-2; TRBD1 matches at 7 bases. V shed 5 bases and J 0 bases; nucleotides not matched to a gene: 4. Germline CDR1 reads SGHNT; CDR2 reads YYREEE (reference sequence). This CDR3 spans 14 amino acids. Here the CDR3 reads CASRYRGANYGYTF. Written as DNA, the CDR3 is TGTGCCAGCAGGTACAGGGGTGCTAACTATGGCTACACCTTC.

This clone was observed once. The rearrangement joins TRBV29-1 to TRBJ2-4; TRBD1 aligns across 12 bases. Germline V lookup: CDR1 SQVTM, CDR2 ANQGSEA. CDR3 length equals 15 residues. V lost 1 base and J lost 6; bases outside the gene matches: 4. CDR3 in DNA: TGCAGCGTTGAAGGCCCGGGACAGGGGGCAAACATTCAGTACTTC. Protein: CSVEGPGQGANIQYF.

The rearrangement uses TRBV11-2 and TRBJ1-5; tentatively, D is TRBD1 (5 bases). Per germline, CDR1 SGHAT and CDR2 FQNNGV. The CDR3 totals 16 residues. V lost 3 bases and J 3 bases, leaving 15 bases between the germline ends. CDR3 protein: CASSLGQGRHNQPQHF. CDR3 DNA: TGTGCCAGCAGCTTGGGCCAGGGTAGGCACAATCAGCCCCAGCATTTT.

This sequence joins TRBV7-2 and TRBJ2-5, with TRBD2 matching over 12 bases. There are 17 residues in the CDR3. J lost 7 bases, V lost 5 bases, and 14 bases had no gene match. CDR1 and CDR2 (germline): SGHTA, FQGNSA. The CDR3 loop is CASSPRTSGVRGLTQYF. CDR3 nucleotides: TGTGCCAGCAGCCCCAGGACTAGCGGGGTCCGGGGATTGACCCAGTACTTC.

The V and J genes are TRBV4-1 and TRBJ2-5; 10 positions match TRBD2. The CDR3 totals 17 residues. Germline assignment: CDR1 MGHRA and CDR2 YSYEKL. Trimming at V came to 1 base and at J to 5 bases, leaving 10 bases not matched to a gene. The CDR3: CASSQGRSGGAPETQYF. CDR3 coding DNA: TGCGCCAGCAGCCAAGGGCGGAGCGGGGGGGCCCCGGAGACCCAGTACTTC.

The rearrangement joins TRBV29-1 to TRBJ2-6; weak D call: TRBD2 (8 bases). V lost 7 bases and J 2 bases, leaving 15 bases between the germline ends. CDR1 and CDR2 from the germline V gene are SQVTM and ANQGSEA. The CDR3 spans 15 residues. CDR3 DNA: TGCAGCGCAAGGGGGCGGGGGGCTGGGGCCAACGTCCTGACTTTC. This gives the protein CSARGRGAGANVLTF.

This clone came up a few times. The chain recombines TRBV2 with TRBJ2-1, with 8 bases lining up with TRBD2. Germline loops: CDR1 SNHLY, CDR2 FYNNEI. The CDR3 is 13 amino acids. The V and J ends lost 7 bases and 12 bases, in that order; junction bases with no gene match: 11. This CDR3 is CASTGERGQGQFF. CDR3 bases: TGTGCCAGCACCGGAGAGCGGGGGCAGGGGCAGTTCTTC.

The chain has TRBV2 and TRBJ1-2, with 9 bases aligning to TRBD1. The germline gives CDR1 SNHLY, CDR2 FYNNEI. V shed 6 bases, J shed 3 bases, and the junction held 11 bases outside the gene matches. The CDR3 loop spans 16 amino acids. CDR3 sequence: CASSDRDRATHYGYTF. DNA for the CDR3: TGTGCCAGCAGCGACCGGGACAGGGCGACCCACTATGGCTACACCTTC.

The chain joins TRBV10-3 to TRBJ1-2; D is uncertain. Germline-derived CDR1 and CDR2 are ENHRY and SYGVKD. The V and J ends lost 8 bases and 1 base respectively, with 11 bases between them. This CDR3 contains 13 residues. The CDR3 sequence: CAIGEGLNYGYTF. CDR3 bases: TGTGCCATCGGGGAGGGCCTTAACTATGGCTACACCTTC.

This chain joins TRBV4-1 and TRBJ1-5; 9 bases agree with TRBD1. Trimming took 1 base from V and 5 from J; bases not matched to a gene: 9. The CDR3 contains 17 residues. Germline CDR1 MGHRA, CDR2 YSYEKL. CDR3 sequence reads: CASSQVGSGQGYQPQHF. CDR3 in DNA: TGCGCCAGCAGCCAAGTAGGTTCGGGACAGGGCTATCAGCCCCAGCATTTT.

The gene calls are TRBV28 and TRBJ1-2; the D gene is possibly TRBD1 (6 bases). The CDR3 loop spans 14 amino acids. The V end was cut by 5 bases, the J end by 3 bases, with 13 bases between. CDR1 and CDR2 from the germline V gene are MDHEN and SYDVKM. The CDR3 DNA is TGTGCCAGCAGTCCGACAGGAGAGGACTATGGCTACACCTTC. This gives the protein CASSPTGEDYGYTF.

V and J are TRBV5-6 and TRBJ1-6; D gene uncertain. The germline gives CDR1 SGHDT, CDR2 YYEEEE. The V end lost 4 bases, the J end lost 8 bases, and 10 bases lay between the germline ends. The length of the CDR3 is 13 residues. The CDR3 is CASSLRFDSPLHF. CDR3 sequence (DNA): TGTGCCAGCAGCCTTAGATTCGATTCACCCCTCCACTTT.

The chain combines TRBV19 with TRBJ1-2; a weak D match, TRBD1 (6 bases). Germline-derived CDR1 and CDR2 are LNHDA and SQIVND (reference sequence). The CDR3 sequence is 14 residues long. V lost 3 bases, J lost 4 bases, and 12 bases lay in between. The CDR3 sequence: CASSISGDPYGYTF. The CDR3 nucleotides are TGTGCCAGTAGTATCTCAGGGGACCCCTATGGCTACACCTTC.

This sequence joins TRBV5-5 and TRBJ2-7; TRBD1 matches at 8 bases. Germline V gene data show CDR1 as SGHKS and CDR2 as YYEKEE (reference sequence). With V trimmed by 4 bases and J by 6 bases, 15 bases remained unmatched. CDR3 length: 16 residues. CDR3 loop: CASSPHFDRGLAEQYF. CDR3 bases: TGTGCCAGCAGCCCCCACTTTGACAGGGGCCTAGCCGAGCAGTACTTC.

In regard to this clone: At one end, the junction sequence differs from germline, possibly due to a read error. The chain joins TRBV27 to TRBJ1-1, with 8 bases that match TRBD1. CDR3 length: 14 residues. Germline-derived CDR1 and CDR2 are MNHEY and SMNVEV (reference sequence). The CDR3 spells CASSFYRGNAEAFF. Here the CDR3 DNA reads TGTGCCAGCAGTTTCTACAGGGGGAACGCTGAAGCTTTCTTT.

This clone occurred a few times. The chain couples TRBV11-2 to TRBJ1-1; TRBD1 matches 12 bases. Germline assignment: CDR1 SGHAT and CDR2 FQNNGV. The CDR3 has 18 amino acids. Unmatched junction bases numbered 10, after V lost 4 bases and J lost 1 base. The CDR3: CASSSLGTGGFGNTEAFF. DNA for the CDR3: TGTGCCAGCAGCTCGCTCGGGACAGGGGGCTTCGGGAACACTGAAGCTTTCTTT.

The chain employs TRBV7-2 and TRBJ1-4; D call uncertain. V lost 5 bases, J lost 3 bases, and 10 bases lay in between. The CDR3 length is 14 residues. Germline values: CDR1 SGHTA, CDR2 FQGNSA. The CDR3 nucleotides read TGTGCCAGCAGCCTAGGTGCAGCTAATGAAAAACTGTTTTTT. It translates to CASSLGAANEKLFF.

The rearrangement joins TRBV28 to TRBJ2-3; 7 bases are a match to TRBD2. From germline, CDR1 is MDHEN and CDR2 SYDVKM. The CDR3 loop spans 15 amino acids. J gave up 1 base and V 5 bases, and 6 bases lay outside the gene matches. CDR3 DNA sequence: TGTGCCAGCAGTGGACTTGGGGGGGGCACAGATACGCAGTATTTT. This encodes CASSGLGGGTDTQYF.

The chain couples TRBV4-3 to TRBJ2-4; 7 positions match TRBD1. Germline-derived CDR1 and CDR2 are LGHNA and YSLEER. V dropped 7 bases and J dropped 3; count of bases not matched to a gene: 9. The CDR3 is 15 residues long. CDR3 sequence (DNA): TGCGCCAGCATGGTAAGGGGGCTGGACAAAAACATTCAGTACTTC. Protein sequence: CASMVRGLDKNIQYF.

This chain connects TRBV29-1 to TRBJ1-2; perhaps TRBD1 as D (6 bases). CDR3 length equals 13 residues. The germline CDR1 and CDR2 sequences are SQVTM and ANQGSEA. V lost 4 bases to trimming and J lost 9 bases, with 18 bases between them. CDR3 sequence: CSVVPGGSRRYTF. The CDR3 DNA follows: TGCAGCGTTGTCCCGGGGGGCAGCCGACGCTACACCTTC.

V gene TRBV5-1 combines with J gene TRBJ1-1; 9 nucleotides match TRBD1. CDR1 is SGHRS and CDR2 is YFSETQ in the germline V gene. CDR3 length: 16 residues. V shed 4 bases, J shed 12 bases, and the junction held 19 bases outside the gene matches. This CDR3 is CASSREPRDRDLPSFF. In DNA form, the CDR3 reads TGCGCCAGCAGCCGAGAGCCACGGGACAGGGATCTACCCTCTTTCTTT. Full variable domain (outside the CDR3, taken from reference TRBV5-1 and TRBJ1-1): KAGVTQTPRYLIKTRGQQVTLSCSPISGHRSVSWYQQTPGQGLQFLFEYFSETQRNKGNFPGRFSGRQFSNSRSEMNVSTLELGDSALYLCASSREPRDRDLPSFFGQGTRLTVV.

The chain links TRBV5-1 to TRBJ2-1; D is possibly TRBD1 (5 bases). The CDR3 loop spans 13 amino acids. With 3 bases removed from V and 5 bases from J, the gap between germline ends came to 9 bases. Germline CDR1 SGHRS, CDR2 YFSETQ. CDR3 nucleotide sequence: TGCGCCAGCAGCTGGGGCACTAACAATGAGCAGTTCTTC. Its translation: CASSWGTNNEQFF. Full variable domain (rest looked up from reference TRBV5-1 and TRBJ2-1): KAGVTQTPRYLIKTRGQQVTLSCSPISGHRSVSWYQQTPGQGLQFLFEYFSETQRNKGNFPGRFSGRQFSNSRSEMNVSTLELGDSALYLCASSWGTNNEQFFGPGTRLTVL.

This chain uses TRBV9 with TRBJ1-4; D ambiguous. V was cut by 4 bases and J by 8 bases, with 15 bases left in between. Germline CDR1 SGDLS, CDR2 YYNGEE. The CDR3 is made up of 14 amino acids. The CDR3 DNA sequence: TGTGCCAGCAGCTCCGGGCCCGGAGGGGAAAAACTGTTTTTT. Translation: CASSSGPGGEKLFF.

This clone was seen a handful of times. Written as DNA, the CDR3 is TGTGCCAGCGCGACCCTAAGGGGGCTCGGGGGCTACACCTTC. This gives the protein CASATLRGLGGYTF. This rearrangement joins TRBV18 to TRBJ1-2; 7 nucleotides agree with TRBD1. The trim removed 8 bases at V and 8 bases at J, leaving 14 bases unmatched. The CDR3 covers 14 residues. Germline V CDR1 and CDR2: KGHSH, LQKENI.

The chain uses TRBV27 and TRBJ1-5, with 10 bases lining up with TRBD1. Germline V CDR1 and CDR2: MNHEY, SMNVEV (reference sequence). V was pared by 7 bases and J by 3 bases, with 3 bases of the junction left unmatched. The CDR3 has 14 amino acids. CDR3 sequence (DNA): TGTGCCAGCATGACAGGGGGCGCCAATCAGCCCCAGCATTTT. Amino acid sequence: CASMTGGANQPQHF.

The CDR3 sequence: CASSVGRRGGLTAGELFF. In nucleotides, the CDR3 is TGTGCCAGCAGCGTGGGTAGGCGGGGGGGCCTTACTGCCGGGGAGCTGTTTTTT. The genes are TRBV9 and TRBJ2-2; 9 nucleotides line up with TRBD2. The CDR3 loop spans 18 amino acids. CDR1 is SGDLS, CDR2 YYNGEE, per germline. J was trimmed by 6 bases and V by 2 bases; bases with no gene match: 14.